The 10 T cell receptor beta chains given below trace back to one sample, sequenced in a study of T cell responses to AZD1222 COVID-19 vaccine. Measured with immunoSEQ multiplex PCR; TCRdb has only the in-frame clones, and not every one. The sample has tens of thousands of clones; 92% are singletons. The sample in question was peripheral blood, obtained on day 0 of AZD1222 vaccination. These receptors all stem from an adult in good health.

The V call is TRBV18, the J call TRBJ2-3, with a weak D call TRBD1 (6 bases). Deletions cut 2 bases from V and 0 bases from J, with 15 bases between. The CDR3 covers 17 residues. The germline gives CDR1 KGHSH, CDR2 LQKENI. CDR3 protein: CASSPSSEQGSTDTQYF. The CDR3 nucleotides are TGTGCCAGCTCACCATCCTCCGAACAGGGAAGCACAGATACGCAGTATTTT.

The V call is TRBV9, the J call TRBJ1-2; tentatively, D is TRBD1 (5 bases). Germline CDR1 is SGDLS and CDR2 is YYNGEE. The V gene lost 4 bases and the J gene lost 8 bases, with 18 bases spanning the gap. This CDR3 region has 14 residues. The CDR3 region is CASSPVGEGGGYTF. The CDR3 nucleotides are TGTGCCAGCAGCCCTGTAGGGGAGGGAGGGGGCTACACCTTC.

The chain couples TRBV3-1 (or the pseudogene TRBV3-2) to TRBJ1-2; no clear D. The CDR3 is made up of 12 amino acids. V gave up 0 bases and J gave up 10 bases, with 9 bases separating them. CDR1 is LGHDT, CDR2 YNNKEL, per germline (reference sequence). This CDR3 is CASSQEQRLYTF. The CDR3 nucleotides are TGTGCCAGCAGCCAAGAACAGCGCCTCTACACCTTC.

The rearrangement uses TRBV28 and TRBJ2-7, with D uncertain. This CDR3 region has 14 residues. V lost 5 bases, J lost 3 bases, and 14 bases lay in between. Germline CDR1 MDHEN, CDR2 SYDVKM. The CDR3 loop reads CASSRLGINYEQYF. Here the CDR3 DNA reads TGTGCCAGCAGTCGCTTAGGGATCAACTACGAGCAGTACTTC.

The rearrangement links TRBV19 to TRBJ1-4; D uncertain. Germline-derived CDR1 and CDR2 are LNHDA and SQIVND (reference sequence). The length of the CDR3 is 16 residues. The germline V and J ends were trimmed by 3 bases and 3 bases, with 14 bases remaining between them. CDR3 nucleotides: TGTGCCAGTAGTATTTGGGCCCCTGGGGCTAATGAAAAACTGTTTTTT. Residues: CASSIWAPGANEKLFF.

The chain couples TRBV9 to TRBJ2-7, with 13 bases fitting TRBD2. The CDR3 sequence is 14 residues long. The V and J ends lost 3 bases and 6 bases, in that order; junction bases with no gene match: 3. Germline CDR1 reads SGDLS; CDR2 reads YYNGEE. As DNA, the CDR3 is TGTGCCAGCAGCGCGGGACTAGCGGGGATCGAGCAGTACTTC. This encodes CASSAGLAGIEQYF. The entire variable domain, with the rest obtained from reference TRBV9 and TRBJ2-7, is as follows: DSGVTQTPKHLITATGQRVTLRCSPRSGDLSVYWYQQSLDQGLQFLIQYYNGEERAKGNILERFSAQQFPDLHSELNLSSLELGDSALYFCASSAGLAGIEQYFGPGTRLTVT.

This clone has just a few counts. The CDR3 sequence is CASSFLGGLRTQHF. Written as DNA, the CDR3 is TGTGCCAGCAGTTTTTTGGGTGGGTTAAGGACCCAGCATTTT. V and J are TRBV28 and TRBJ1-5; D not certain. This CDR3 is built from 14 residues. V was cut by 3 bases and J by 11 bases, with 17 bases left in between. The germline V gene has CDR1 MDHEN and CDR2 SYDVKM.

The chain employs TRBV4-1 and TRBJ2-1; D is unresolved. Deletions cut 4 bases from V and 4 bases from J, with 11 bases between. This CDR3 spans 14 amino acids. Germline lookup yields CDR1 MGHRA and CDR2 YSYEKL. The CDR3 bases are TGCGCCAGCAGCCCCTCTGATTCATACAATGAGCAGTTCTTC. Translation: CASSPSDSYNEQFF.

The chain links TRBV6-5 to TRBJ2-6; TRBD1 is a possible D gene (5 bases). The germline gives CDR1 MNHEY, CDR2 SVGAGI. With 4 bases removed from V and 0 bases from J, the gap between germline ends came to 10 bases. CDR3 size: 16 residues. The CDR3 loop reads CASSFRQSSGANVLTF. DNA of the CDR3: TGTGCCAGCAGTTTCAGACAGAGCTCTGGGGCCAACGTCCTGACTTTC.

The V call is TRBV4-1, the J call TRBJ2-5; TRBD2 aligns across 10 bases. From germline, CDR1 is MGHRA and CDR2 YSYEKL. With V trimmed by 4 bases and J by 5 bases, 7 bases remained unmatched. The CDR3 is 15 amino acids. The CDR3 nucleotides read TGCGCCAGCAGCCCCAAGCGGGAGGGCCGGGAGACCCAGTACTTC. It translates to CASSPKREGRETQYF.